Listed here are 14 T cell receptor beta chains from one sample, sequenced in a study of identical twins. TCRdb itself ran the 5' RACE reads through MiXCR, one entry per CDR3 protein. The repertoire consists of approximately 300,000 distinct CDR3 sequences, with roughly 10% occurring once and the leading ten covering approximately 6.6%. The sample was also linked to a second study, of yellow fever vaccine responses in identical twins.

Sequences were obtained from CD8+ T cells sorted from blood. These receptors all come from a woman between 18 and 29 years old in good health.

At least ten counts were recorded for this clonotype. This rearrangement joins TRBV20-1 to TRBJ2-1, with 9 bases lining up with TRBD2. CDR1 is DFQATT and CDR2 is SNEGSKA in the germline V gene (reference sequence). This CDR3 comprises 16 residues. The V segment lost 0 bases and the J segment 4 bases; nucleotides outside the gene matches: 7. The CDR3 DNA reads as TGCAGTGCTAGAGATTACCAGCGGGGGGAGTACAATGAGCAGTTCTTC. This gives the protein CSARDYQRGEYNEQFF.

V usage is TRBV12-3 or TRBV12-4 and J usage is TRBJ2-3, with D hard to call. Between the trimmed V and J ends, which lost 6 bases and 1 base, there was a span of 11 bases. CDR3 size: 14 residues. The DNA for the CDR3 is TGTGCCAGCAGCCTACCTTATGGCACAGATACGCAGTATTTT. Amino acid sequence: CASSLPYGTDTQYF.

This rearrangement joins TRBV4-2 to TRBJ1-1, with TRBD1 as a possible D gene (5 bases). The ends were cut back, 4 bases at V and 5 bases at J, with 11 bases in the middle. Germline CDR1 reads LGHNA; CDR2 reads YNFKEQ. This CDR3 has 13 residues. The CDR3, as DNA: TGTGCCAGCAGCCGGGGGAGGGAGACTGAAGCTTTCTTT. Protein: CASSRGRETEAFF.

The genes are TRBV7-2 and TRBJ2-2; D is uncertain. The CDR3 is made up of 15 amino acids. Germline CDR1 is SGHTA and CDR2 is FQGNSA. Trimming left V 7 bases short and J 8 bases short, with 20 bases between. In DNA, the CDR3 is TGTGCCAGCATCCCCTCCGACGGCGACCGGGGGGAGCTGTTTTTT. This gives the protein CASIPSDGDRGELFF.

This clonotype was recorded at least ten times. The CDR3 DNA reads as TGTGCCAGCAGCTCACTAGCGGGGGGATCCTACAATGAGCAGTTCTTC. Translating gives CASSSLAGGSYNEQFF. V and J are TRBV7-9 and TRBJ2-1; TRBD2 aligns across 12 bases. The CDR3 totals 16 residues. Germline assignment: CDR1 SEHNR and CDR2 FQNEAQ (reference sequence). V dropped 4 bases and J dropped 1; count of bases not matched to a gene: 2.

In its sample, this clonotype was seen a few times. This chain joins TRBV4-3 and TRBJ2-4; the D is unclear. The CDR3 contains 15 residues. Germline CDR1 is LGHNA and CDR2 is YSLEER. V was trimmed by 0 bases and J by 7 bases, leaving 13 bases between them. The CDR3 bases are TGCGCCAGCAGCCAAGATGGAGACCACTCTAACATTCAGTACTTC. Translation: CASSQDGDHSNIQYF.

This clonotype turned up a few times. The chain is built from TRBV9 and TRBJ2-3, with TRBD2 matching 13 bases. Germline V gene sequence: CDR1 SGDLS, CDR2 YYNGEE. V trimming: 3 bases; J trimming: 0 bases; junction bases outside the gene matches: 4. This CDR3 has 17 amino acids. CDR3 residues: CASSGTSGSPSTDTQYF. The CDR3 DNA sequence: TGTGCCAGCAGCGGGACTAGCGGGAGTCCTAGCACAGATACGCAGTATTTT.

This clonotype was detected only a few times. The genes are TRBV10-3 and TRBJ1-5, with TRBD1 matching over 10 bases. V lost 6 bases and J lost 4; bases outside the gene matches: 0. This CDR3 has 13 residues. CDR1 and CDR2 from the germline V gene are ENHRY and SYGVKD. Here the CDR3 reads CAIRDRGNQPQHF. In nucleotides, the CDR3 is TGTGCCATCAGGGACAGGGGGAATCAGCCCCAGCATTTT.

This clonotype was seen ten or more times. V and J are TRBV9 and TRBJ1-2, with a tentative D call TRBD1 (6 bases). Germline lookup yields CDR1 SGDLS and CDR2 YYNGEE. V lost 3 bases and J 10 bases, leaving 16 bases between the germline ends. CDR3 size: 13 residues. The chain's CDR3 is CASSANYGTSYTF. CDR3 sequence (DNA): TGTGCCAGCAGCGCCAATTACGGGACATCCTACACCTTC.

This sequence joins TRBV12-3 or TRBV12-4 and TRBJ2-5; 11 nucleotides line up with TRBD1. Trimming took 4 bases from V and 5 from J; bases not matched to a gene: 6. This CDR3 is 15 amino acids long. CDR3 amino acids: CASSSPGDRGETQYF. The CDR3 DNA reads TGTGCCAGCAGTTCGCCGGGGGACAGGGGGGAGACCCAGTACTTC.

There are many counts of this clonotype. The J gene is TRBJ1-2, the V gene TRBV16, with D tentatively TRBD1 (6 bases). CDR3 size: 15 residues. V was pared by 0 bases and J by 2 bases, with 10 bases between. Germline CDR1 and CDR2: KGHSY and FQNENV. For the CDR3, the DNA is TGTGCCAGCAGCCAATCATCAGGGGCGAACTATGGCTACACCTTC. This codes for CASSQSSGANYGYTF.

This chain uses TRBV7-9 with TRBJ2-5; 12 bases are a match to TRBD1. Germline CDR1 reads SEHNR; CDR2 reads FQNEAQ (reference sequence). With 4 bases clipped from V and 0 bases from J, the junction kept 3 bases outside the gene matches. The CDR3 loop spans 16 amino acids. This chain's CDR3 is CASSYRDRGHQETQYF. As DNA, the CDR3 is TGTGCCAGCAGCTACCGGGACAGGGGGCACCAAGAGACCCAGTACTTC.

This clonotype was counted many times. This chain uses TRBV7-2 with TRBJ2-5, with 7 bases aligning to TRBD1. The germline gives CDR1 SGHTA, CDR2 FQGNSA. The CDR3 runs 15 residues. With 4 bases clipped from V and 0 bases from J, the junction kept 5 bases outside the gene matches. CDR3 DNA sequence: TGTGCCAGCAGCTGGGGACAGTGGTACCAAGAGACCCAGTACTTC. Its translation is CASSWGQWYQETQYF.

The sample holds a few counts of this clonotype. The chain has TRBV6-1 and TRBJ2-1, with 12 bases lining up with TRBD2. Losses at the gene ends were 5 bases for V and 3 bases for J; bases not matched to a gene: 8. The germline CDR1 and CDR2 sequences are MNHNS and SASEGT. The CDR3 loop spans 17 amino acids. The CDR3 coding sequence is TGTGCCAGCAGTCCGATTAGACTAGCGGGGGACTACAATGAGCAGTTCTTC. As protein: CASSPIRLAGDYNEQFF.